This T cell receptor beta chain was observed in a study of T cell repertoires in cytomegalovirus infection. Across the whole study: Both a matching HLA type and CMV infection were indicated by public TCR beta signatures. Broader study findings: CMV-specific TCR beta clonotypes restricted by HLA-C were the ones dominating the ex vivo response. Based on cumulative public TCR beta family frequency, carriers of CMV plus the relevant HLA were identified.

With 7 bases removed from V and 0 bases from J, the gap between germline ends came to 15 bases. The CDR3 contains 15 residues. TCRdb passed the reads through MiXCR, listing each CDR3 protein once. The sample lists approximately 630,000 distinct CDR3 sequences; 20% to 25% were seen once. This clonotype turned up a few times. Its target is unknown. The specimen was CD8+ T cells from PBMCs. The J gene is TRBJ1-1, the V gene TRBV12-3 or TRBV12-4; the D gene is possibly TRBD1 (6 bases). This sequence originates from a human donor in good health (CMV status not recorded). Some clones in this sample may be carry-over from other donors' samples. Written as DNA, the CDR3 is TGTGCCAGCACCCTCGGGGGACACTTGAACACTGAAGCTTTCTTT. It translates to CASTLGGHLNTEAFF.